What follows is one T cell receptor beta chain and its context. TCRdb keeps only in-frame clones here, not all; method: immunoSEQ multiplex PCR. The sample holds 89,000 or so clones, 91% seen once. This specimen belongs to a study of T cell changes during pregnancy in multiple sclerosis. From germline, CDR1 is SGDLS and CDR2 YYNGEE. V gave up 0 bases and J gave up 7 bases, with 14 bases separating them. This CDR3 spans 15 amino acids. The receptor was isolated from a female donor in good health, serving as a control in a pregnancy study. Some clones in this sample may be carry-over from other donors' samples. Sequenced here: PBMCs, sampled in the first trimester of pregnancy. This chain uses TRBV9 with TRBJ1-3; D is uncertain. DNA for the CDR3: TGTGCCAGCAGCGTAGGGGAGGGAGGATGGAACACCATATATTTT. Its translation: CASSVGEGGWNTIYF.